This T cell receptor beta chain was sequenced during a study of blood T cell repertoires in COVID-19. Study context: Material from acute and convalescent COVID-19 was sourced from the United States, Italy and Spain.

Profiled with immunoSEQ multiplex PCR; TCRdb holds only in-frame clones, not every one. The sample has roughly 260,000 clones; around 90% are singletons. Remarks on this clone: At the DNA level, this CDR3 is encoded by other sequences in the same sample as well.

From germline, CDR1 is SGHDT and CDR2 YYEEEE. V gave up 4 bases and J gave up 4 bases; unmatched junction bases: 6. The CDR3 totals 15 residues. V gene TRBV5-6 combines with J gene TRBJ1-4; 8 bases agree with TRBD1. This sequence originates from a woman younger than 45 with acute COVID-19. The sequenced sample was PBMCs or T cells enriched from blood (not recorded which). The CDR3 spells CASSLGQGSNEKLFF. The CDR3 nucleotides are TGTGCCAGCAGCCTAGGACAGGGAAGTAATGAAAAACTGTTTTTT. Complete variable domain (other parts from reference TRBV5-6 and TRBJ1-4): DAGVTQSPTHLIKTRGQQVTLRCSPKSGHDTVSWYQQALGQGPQFIFQYYEEEERQRGNFPDRFSGHQFPNYSSELNVNALLLGDSALYLCASSLGQGSNEKLFFGSGTQLSVL.